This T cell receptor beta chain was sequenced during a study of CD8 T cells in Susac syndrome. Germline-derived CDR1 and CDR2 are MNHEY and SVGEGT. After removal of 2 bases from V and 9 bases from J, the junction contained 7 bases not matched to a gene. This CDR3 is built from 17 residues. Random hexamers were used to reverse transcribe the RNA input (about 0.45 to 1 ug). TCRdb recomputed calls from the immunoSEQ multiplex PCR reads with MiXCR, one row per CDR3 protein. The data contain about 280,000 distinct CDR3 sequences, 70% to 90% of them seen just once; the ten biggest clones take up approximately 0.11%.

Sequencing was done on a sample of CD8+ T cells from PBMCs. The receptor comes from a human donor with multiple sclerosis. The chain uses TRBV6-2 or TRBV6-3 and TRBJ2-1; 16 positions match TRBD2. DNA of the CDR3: TGTGCCAGCAGTTACGGTCCCGGGACTAGCGGGAGGGGTGAGCAGTTCTTC. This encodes CASSYGPGTSGRGEQFF.